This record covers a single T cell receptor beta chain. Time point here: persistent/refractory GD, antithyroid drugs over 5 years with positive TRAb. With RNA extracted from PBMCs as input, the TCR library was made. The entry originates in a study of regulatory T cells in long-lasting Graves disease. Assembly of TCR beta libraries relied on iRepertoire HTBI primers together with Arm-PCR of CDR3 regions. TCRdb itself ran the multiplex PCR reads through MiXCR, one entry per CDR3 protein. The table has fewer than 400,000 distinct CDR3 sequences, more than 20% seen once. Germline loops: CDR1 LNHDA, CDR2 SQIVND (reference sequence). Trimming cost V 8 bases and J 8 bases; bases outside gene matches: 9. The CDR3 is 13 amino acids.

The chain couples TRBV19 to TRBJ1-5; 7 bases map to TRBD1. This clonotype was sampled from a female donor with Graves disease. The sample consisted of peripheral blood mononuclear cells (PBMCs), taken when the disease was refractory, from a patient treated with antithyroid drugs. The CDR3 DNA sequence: TGTGCCAGTTGGGCAGGGGGTCTGGAGCCCCAGCATTTT. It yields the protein CASWAGGLEPQHF.